These T cell receptor beta chains were read from a single sample in a study of T-cell reconstitution after alpha-beta-depleted transplantation in children. Using its own MiXCR run on the PCR reads, TCRdb lists one record per CDR3 protein. The repertoire holds around 490,000 distinct CDR3 sequences, over 10% seen once, with 14% in the top ten. Sequenced here: PBMCs, mostly from graft donor cells, sampled 180 days after TCRalphabeta/CD19-depleted stem cell transplant. The receptor source for this set is a female patient younger than 10 who had a stem cell transplant for aplastic anemia, so the T cells may come from the graft donor. CDR3s include the opening cysteine and the closing phenylalanine or tryptophan.

CASTTGTATYGYTF	TRBV28	TRBJ1-2
CASSPRGGSPADTQYF	TRBV12-3/TRBV12-4	TRBJ2-3
CSVEVGGDYGYTF	TRBV29-1	TRBJ1-2
CASESGSYFTDTQYF	TRBV2	TRBJ2-3
CASSSTSGRRSYEQYF	TRBV7-9	TRBJ2-7
CSAGPGTSATYEQYF	TRBV20-1	TRBJ2-7
CASSQRGELFF	TRBV28	TRBJ2-2
CASSAIGQGAVGYTF	TRBV6-1	TRBJ1-2
CASSSGQGLYEQYF	TRBV5-1	TRBJ2-7
CASSPLNDNQPQHF	TRBV12-3/TRBV12-4	TRBJ1-5
CASSSRLAGSVAHSTQYF	TRBV11-2	TRBJ2-3
CASRQGLQETQYF	TRBV7-2	TRBJ2-5
CASSPSQETQYF	TRBV18	TRBJ2-5
CASSSRGRGLGETQYF	TRBV7-1	TRBJ2-5
CASSLTRVPSEQFF	TRBV27	TRBJ2-1
CAWSVSNEQFF	TRBV30	TRBJ2-1
CASSYDLTSGYNEQFF	TRBV6-2/TRBV6-3	TRBJ2-1
CASSLRVGNQPQHF	TRBV28	TRBJ1-5
CATSPRVAFRDGELFF	TRBV15	TRBJ2-2
CASSLEVGREFYGYTF	TRBV7-6	TRBJ1-2
CASTQGGGPGYNEQFF	TRBV28	TRBJ2-1
CASMGQLTDTQYF	TRBV2	TRBJ2-3
CASKTRETEAFF	TRBV4-2	TRBJ1-1
CASSVLETTRQPQHF	TRBV2	TRBJ1-5
CSVGGFSYNEQFF	TRBV20-1	TRBJ2-1
CSATGIANTGELFF	TRBV20-1	TRBJ2-2
CATSDPRLTATQYF	TRBV24-1	TRBJ2-5
CATSEVPFTDTQYF	TRBV24-1	TRBJ2-3
CASSPDQWANTEAFF	TRBV27	TRBJ1-1
CASSFDGTGSETQYF	TRBV7-8	TRBJ2-5
CASSQVGGGVTGELFF	TRBV4-3	TRBJ2-2
CASSLGGAPAYNEQFF	TRBV5-1	TRBJ2-1
CASSSGQWWQPQHF	TRBV12-3/TRBV12-4	TRBJ1-5
CSVAGTTNPVLLNEQFF	TRBV29-1	TRBJ2-1
CASSQGGSPQHF	TRBV4-2	TRBJ1-5
CASSDSGLSSYNEQFF	TRBV25-1	TRBJ2-1
CSVSGGLAGAEGNEQFF	TRBV29-1	TRBJ2-1
CASSFGQGIRDGNTIYF	TRBV7-8	TRBJ1-3
CASSPGPPFRQITDTQYF	TRBV5-8	TRBJ2-3
CASSSVQGTQYF	TRBV7-6	TRBJ2-5
CASSYPYANTEAFF	TRBV6-2/TRBV6-3	TRBJ1-1
CASSKYGLASPGQETQYF	TRBV21-1	TRBJ2-5
CASSYQSPGGNQPQHF	TRBV6-2/TRBV6-3	TRBJ1-5